The 9 T cell receptor beta chains reported below all come from one sample, sequenced in a study of blood T cells in healthy people across ages. The use of a sample-barcoded 5' primer and a J-beta primer mix characterized a second PCR of roughly 6 to 11 cycles. In TCRdb, the 5' RACE reads were re-called with MiXCR into one record per CDR3 protein. This sample yields 600,000 to 1,000,000 distinct CDR3 sequences, of which roughly 60% are seen a single time; approximately 20% belongs to the top ten. Sequenced: blood. The receptors originated from a man aged 25-45 years in good health.

The genes are TRBV12-3 or TRBV12-4 and TRBJ2-3, with 15 bases fitting TRBD2. The length of the CDR3 is 15 residues. V was clipped by 5 bases and J by 10 bases; unmatched bases: 7. CDR3 protein: CASSPRTSGRGAQYF. CDR3 coding DNA: TGTGCCAGCAGTCCTCGGACTAGCGGGAGGGGGGCGCAGTATTTT.

This clonotype was picked up many times. The V and J genes are TRBV18 and TRBJ1-4; maybe TRBD1 (6 bases). The CDR3 covers 13 residues. V dropped 6 bases and J dropped 6 bases, with 11 bases sitting between them. Germline CDR1 and CDR2: KGHSH and LQKENI. The DNA of the CDR3 is TGTGCCAGCTCGCGACAGGAGGATGAAAAACTGTTTTTT. It specifies CASSRQEDEKLFF.

This chain links TRBV12-3 or TRBV12-4 with TRBJ1-1; D is uncertain. V lost 7 bases, J lost 4 bases, and 19 bases lay in between. This CDR3 spans 15 amino acids. CDR3 DNA: TGTGCCAGCAATCTCCGAGTGGTGTTGGGCACTGAAGCTTTCTTT. It translates to CASNLRVVLGTEAFF.

This clonotype was recorded a few times. The chain links TRBV6-2 or TRBV6-3 to TRBJ2-6; no clear D. The CDR3 length is 13 residues. Trimming pared 1 base from V and 4 bases from J, leaving 2 bases between. Germline assignment: CDR1 MNHEY and CDR2 SVGEGT. The CDR3 loop is CASSYYGANVLTF. The CDR3 DNA follows: TGTGCCAGCAGTTACTACGGGGCCAACGTCCTGACTTTC.

The chain links TRBV4-2 to TRBJ1-6, with unresolved D. The CDR3 loop spans 15 amino acids. Germline V gives CDR1 LGHNA, CDR2 YNFKEQ. V was cut by 0 bases and J by 8 bases, with 11 bases left in between. CDR3 amino acids: CASSQEMGWDSPLHF. The CDR3 bases are TGTGCCAGCAGCCAAGAAATGGGGTGGGATTCACCCCTCCACTTT.

V usage is TRBV7-3 and J usage is TRBJ2-3; TRBD2 agrees at 9 bases. The germline V gene has CDR1 SGHTA and CDR2 FQGTGA. V lost 3 bases, J lost 0 bases, and 13 bases stayed unmatched. The CDR3 length is 19 residues. The CDR3 DNA reads TGTGCCAGCAGCTTGGCCGGGACTAGCCGACCTACTAGCACAGATACGCAGTATTTT. Protein product: CASSLAGTSRPTSTDTQYF.

The rearrangement links TRBV6-1 to TRBJ2-3, with D perhaps matching TRBD1 or TRBD2 (6 bases each). Trimming cost V 10 bases and J 4 bases, with 18 bases left between them. The CDR3 contains 14 residues. Germline lookup yields CDR1 MNHNS and CDR2 SASEGT. The CDR3 bases are TGTGCCATCACCTCAGGGGAGGTGGCAGATACGCAGTATTTT. Protein sequence: CAITSGEVADTQYF.

The chain uses TRBV6-6 and TRBJ2-5; 12 bases fit TRBD2. The trim removed 2 bases at V and 5 bases at J, leaving 9 bases unmatched. The CDR3 loop spans 17 amino acids. Germline CDR1 is MNHNY and CDR2 is SVGAGI (reference sequence). CDR3 nucleotides: TGTGCCAGCAGTTACAGCGCTAGCGGGAGGGCCCGGGAGACCCAGTACTTC. Protein: CASSYSASGRARETQYF.

This clonotype is medium-sized within its sample. This chain joins TRBV5-5 and TRBJ1-2; D is undetermined. This CDR3 comprises 13 residues. Germline loops: CDR1 SGHKS, CDR2 YYEKEE (reference sequence). Trimming stripped 4 bases from V and 2 bases from J, with 9 bases between. The CDR3 reads CASSTDVNYGYTF. Here the CDR3 DNA reads TGTGCCAGCAGCACGGACGTAAACTATGGCTACACCTTC.